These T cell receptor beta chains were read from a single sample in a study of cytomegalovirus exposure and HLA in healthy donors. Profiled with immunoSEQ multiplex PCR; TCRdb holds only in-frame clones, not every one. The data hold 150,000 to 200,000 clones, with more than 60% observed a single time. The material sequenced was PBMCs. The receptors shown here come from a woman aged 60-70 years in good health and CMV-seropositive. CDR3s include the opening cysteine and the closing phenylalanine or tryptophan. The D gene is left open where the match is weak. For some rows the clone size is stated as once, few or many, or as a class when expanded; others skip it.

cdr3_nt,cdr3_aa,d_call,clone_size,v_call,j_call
TGTGCCAGCAGTGCAACAGGGGGCGCGAATGGCTACACCTTC,CASSATGGANGYTF,TRBD1,few,TRBV28,TRBJ1-2
TGTGCCAGTTGGTACAGGATCTCCTACGAGCAGTACTTC,CASWYRISYEQYF,NA,NA,TRBV19,TRBJ2-7
TGTGCCAGTCAGAGGGACTATAATTCACCCCTCCACTTT,CASQRDYNSPLHF,NA,few,TRBV6-4,TRBJ1-6
TGTGCCAGCAGCGTAGACGTCAGGGGTTCATGGACTGAAGCTTTCTTT,CASSVDVRGSWTEAFF,NA,NA,TRBV9,TRBJ1-1
TGTGCCACCAGCAGAGGCCACCCGGGACAGGGCACCTATGGCTACACCTTC,CATSRGHPGQGTYGYTF,TRBD1,NA,TRBV15,TRBJ1-2
TGTGCCAGCAGCTTAGCGTTCGGACAGGGTACTAATCAGCCCCAGCATTTT,CASSLAFGQGTNQPQHF,TRBD1,NA,TRBV7-2,TRBJ1-5
TGTGCCAGCAGTTCCGCTTTCGGGGGGCGTGGCACTGAAGCTTTCTTT,CASSSAFGGRGTEAFF,NA,NA,TRBV27,TRBJ1-1
TGCGCCAGCAGCTCGGGTGAAAGGGGGAACACTGAAGCTTTCTTT,CASSSGERGNTEAFF,NA,NA,TRBV5-1,TRBJ1-1
TGTGCCTGGGACACCGGGACAGGGGCAACTTTCTTT,CAWDTGTGATFF,TRBD1,NA,TRBV30,TRBJ1-1
TGCGCCAGCAGCTTCCTCGGACTTAACACAGATACGCAGTATTTT,CASSFLGLNTDTQYF,NA,NA,TRBV5-1,TRBJ2-3
TGTGCCAGCAGCTATGGGAGAAGGAGCTCCTACGAGCAGTACTTC,CASSYGRRSSYEQYF,NA,NA,TRBV9,TRBJ2-7
TGTGCCAGCAGCTCGCTCACTAGCGGGGGTGCAGATACGCAGTATTTT,CASSSLTSGGADTQYF,TRBD2,NA,TRBV7-3,TRBJ2-3
TGTGCCTGGAGTGAAGCACGGACCCAGTACTTC,CAWSEARTQYF,NA,NA,TRBV30,TRBJ2-5
TGTGCCAGCAGTGAAACAGGGGGCATCGGTGAAAAACTGTTTTTT,CASSETGGIGEKLFF,TRBD1,NA,TRBV6-1,TRBJ1-4
TGTGCCAGCGGGGGGACCCTCGGTGGGTCCCAGCATTTT,CASGGTLGGSQHF,NA,NA,TRBV2,TRBJ1-5
TGTGCCTGGAGTCGAAAACAGGGGTACGAGCAGTACTTC,CAWSRKQGYEQYF,TRBD1,NA,TRBV30,TRBJ2-7
TGCGCCAGCAGCCAAGATAGAAGACATCCAGCCAAAAACATTCAGTACTTC,CASSQDRRHPAKNIQYF,NA,few,TRBV4-3,TRBJ2-4
TGCGCCAGCAGCTTGGGCGTGACAGGAGGCCACGAGCAGTACTTC,CASSLGVTGGHEQYF,NA,NA,TRBV5-1,TRBJ2-7
TGTGCCAGCTCAGAAGGGACAGGGGATGGCTACACCTTC,CASSEGTGDGYTF,TRBD1,NA,TRBV27,TRBJ1-2
TGTGCCAGCAGCTTCCCGGGACTAGCGGGGGGGAACAGTGAGCAGTTCTTC,CASSFPGLAGGNSEQFF,TRBD2,NA,TRBV5-4,TRBJ2-1